This TCR beta chain comes out of a study of blood T cell repertoires in COVID-19. Turning to the study itself: T cells, B-cell-depleted T cells, or PBMCs supplied cDNA or gDNA.

Measured with immunoSEQ multiplex PCR; TCRdb has only the in-frame clones, and not every one. This sample has roughly 99,000 clones, with 79% found just once. This sequence originates from a woman aged 80 or over with active or convalescent COVID-19. The sample comprised peripheral blood.

The CDR3 region has the DNA TGCGCCAGCAGCTTGGAATTTGGGAGCGCGGCTTTCTTT. Its protein product is CASSLEFGSAAFF. The chain carries TRBV5-1 and TRBJ1-1; D call uncertain. Germline V gene sequence: CDR1 SGHRS, CDR2 YFSETQ. With 0 bases removed from V and 11 bases from J, the gap between germline ends came to 14 bases. The CDR3 is made up of 13 amino acids.